Described below is a single TCR beta chain sequence and its context. CDR3 size: 15 residues. Losses at the gene ends were 6 bases for V and 7 bases for J; bases not matched to a gene: 11. CDR1 and CDR2 (germline): MNHNS, SASEGT. Indicated time point: peripheral blood 6 weeks after treatment start. This entry belongs to a study of PD-L1 blockade in urothelial cancer. Study information: Administration of atezolizumab to patients began at some point between 2013 and 2014, at 1,200 mg intravenously every 3 weeks. Blood analysis took place 3 weeks (second dose) and 6 weeks after treatment start. Chemotherapy regimens numbering 0 to 3 had been given to patients.

Here immunoSEQ multiplex PCR was the method, and the copy in TCRdb shows in-frame clones only, minus some. The sample lists tens of thousands of clones, about 90% seen once, with around 7% in the top ten. The genes are TRBV6-1 and TRBJ1-5; 8 bases are a match to TRBD1. The sample was PBMCs, taken around atezolizumab (anti-PD-L1) treatment. The TCR sequence derives from a man between 65 and 79 years old with urothelial cancer. CDR3 nucleotide sequence: TGTGCCAGCAGGCTTGGACAGGGTGAGGGACAGCCCCAGCATTTT. As protein: CASRLGQGEGQPQHF.